These T cell receptor beta chains were read from a single sample in a study of CD8 T cells in Susac syndrome. One entry per CDR3 protein results from TCRdb running MiXCR on the immunoSEQ multiplex PCR reads. The sample carries 150,000 to 200,000 distinct CDR3 sequences, around 94% recorded once. The sequencing sample was made of CD4+ T cells from PBMCs. These receptors originate from a human donor in good health. Each CDR3 is given with its conserved first and last residue. D genes are given only for firm matches. A row's size may be missing; if present it is once, few, many or a size class.

CDR3aa: CATSRTVWPGQKETQYF
CDR3nt: TGTGCCACCAGCAGGACGGTTTGGCCTGGACAGAAAGAGACCCAGTACTTC
abundance: .
j_gene: TRBJ2-5
v_gene: TRBV15
d_gene: .

CDR3aa: CASSVGPDTQYF
CDR3nt: TGTGCCAGCAGCGTAGGGCCAGATACGCAGTATTTT
abundance: .
j_gene: TRBJ2-3
v_gene: TRBV9
d_gene: .

CDR3aa: CASSQDLVGNEQFF
CDR3nt: TGTGCCAGCAGCCAAGATTTAGTAGGGAATGAGCAGTTCTTC
abundance: .
j_gene: TRBJ2-1
v_gene: TRBV3-1
d_gene: .

CDR3aa: CASAQGASTDTQYF
CDR3nt: TGTGCCAGCGCGCAGGGGGCTAGCACAGATACGCAGTATTTT
abundance: .
j_gene: TRBJ2-3
v_gene: TRBV12-3/TRBV12-4
d_gene: TRBD1

CDR3aa: CASSPDGALSTDTQYF
CDR3nt: TGTGCCAGCTCACCGGACGGGGCCTTAAGCACAGATACGCAGTATTTT
abundance: .
j_gene: TRBJ2-3
v_gene: TRBV18
d_gene: .

CDR3aa: CASSPMAVQETQYF
CDR3nt: TGTGCCAGCAGTCCAATGGCGGTCCAAGAGACCCAGTACTTC
abundance: .
j_gene: TRBJ2-5
v_gene: TRBV12-3/TRBV12-4
d_gene: .

CDR3aa: CASSGGTLGSEQYF
CDR3nt: TGTGCCAGCAGTGGGGGGACTCTAGGGAGCGAGCAGTACTTC
abundance: .
j_gene: TRBJ2-7
v_gene: TRBV2
d_gene: .

CDR3aa: CASSQPRWRPDTQYF
CDR3nt: TGTGCCAGCAGTCAACCTAGATGGCGCCCAGATACGCAGTATTTT
abundance: .
j_gene: TRBJ2-3
v_gene: TRBV6-2/TRBV6-3
d_gene: .

CDR3aa: CSAGTDSYEQYF
CDR3nt: TGCAGTGCTGGGACAGACTCCTACGAGCAGTACTTC
abundance: .
j_gene: TRBJ2-7
v_gene: TRBV20-1
d_gene: TRBD1

CDR3aa: CASSKWTGANTEAFF
CDR3nt: TGTGCCAGCAGCAAATGGACAGGGGCTAACACTGAAGCTTTCTTT
abundance: .
j_gene: TRBJ1-1
v_gene: TRBV13
d_gene: TRBD1

CDR3aa: CASTYLSIGEQFF
CDR3nt: TGTGCCAGCACATACCTTAGTATTGGTGAGCAGTTCTTC
abundance: .
j_gene: TRBJ2-1
v_gene: TRBV7-2
d_gene: .

CDR3aa: CASRNGLAGLNEQFF
CDR3nt: TGTGCCAGCAGAAATGGACTAGCGGGGCTCAATGAGCAGTTCTTC
abundance: .
j_gene: TRBJ2-1
v_gene: TRBV12-3/TRBV12-4
d_gene: TRBD2

CDR3aa: CASAFGAEAFF
CDR3nt: TGTGCTAGTGCCTTCGGGGCTGAAGCTTTCTTT
abundance: .
j_gene: TRBJ1-1
v_gene: TRBV12-5
d_gene: .

CDR3aa: CSAADRNQPQHF
CDR3nt: TGCAGTGCTGCGGACCGTAATCAGCCCCAGCATTTT
abundance: .
j_gene: TRBJ1-5
v_gene: TRBV20-1
d_gene: .

CDR3aa: CASSGTGAGTEAFF
CDR3nt: TGTGCCAGCAGCGGAACAGGGGCAGGCACTGAAGCTTTCTTT
abundance: once
j_gene: TRBJ1-1
v_gene: TRBV9
d_gene: TRBD1

CDR3aa: CSARSQGDGYTF
CDR3nt: TGCAGTGCTAGATCACAGGGAGATGGCTACACCTTC
abundance: .
j_gene: TRBJ1-2
v_gene: TRBV20-1
d_gene: .

CDR3aa: CASSRGQTNYNEQFF
CDR3nt: TGTGCCAGCAGTAGAGGGCAGACAAACTACAATGAGCAGTTCTTC
abundance: .
j_gene: TRBJ2-1
v_gene: TRBV6-2/TRBV6-3
d_gene: .

CDR3aa: CASSVDGYEQYF
CDR3nt: TGTGCCAGCAGCGTAGACGGCTACGAGCAGTACTTC
abundance: .
j_gene: TRBJ2-7
v_gene: TRBV9
d_gene: .

CDR3aa: CASSLVGGFSYNEQFF
CDR3nt: TGCGCCAGCAGCTTGGTTGGCGGATTCTCCTACAATGAGCAGTTCTTC
abundance: once
j_gene: TRBJ2-1
v_gene: TRBV5-1
d_gene: .

CDR3aa: CASHYREETQYF
CDR3nt: TGTGCCAGTCACTACAGGGAAGAGACCCAGTACTTC
abundance: .
j_gene: TRBJ2-5
v_gene: TRBV21-1
d_gene: .

CDR3aa: CASSLGAGVQYF
CDR3nt: TGTGCCAGCAGCTTAGGCGCGGGAGTTCAGTACTTC
abundance: .
j_gene: TRBJ2-4
v_gene: TRBV7-2
d_gene: TRBD2

CDR3aa: CASSLGTVSNYGYTF
CDR3nt: TGTGCCAGCAGCCTCGGGACGGTCTCTAACTATGGCTACACCTTC
abundance: .
j_gene: TRBJ1-2
v_gene: TRBV9
d_gene: .

CDR3aa: CASSYPTSGDYNEQFF
CDR3nt: TGTGCCAGCAGTTACCCCACTAGCGGGGATTACAATGAGCAGTTCTTC
abundance: .
j_gene: TRBJ2-1
v_gene: TRBV6-2/TRBV6-3
d_gene: TRBD2